These T cell receptor beta chains were read from a single sample in a study of T cells in Graves' hyperthyroidism and ophthalmopathy. TCRdb redid the calling of the multiplex PCR reads with MiXCR, one entry per CDR3 protein. The table lists some 490,000 distinct CDR3 sequences, approximately 23% of them singletons, with around 47% in the top ten. Sequencing was performed on blood. The receptors here all came from a woman aged 65 to 85 with Graves' ophthalmopathy. The CDR3 runs from the conserved cysteine through the conserved F or W. D genes are given only for firm matches. For some rows the clone size is stated as once, few or many, or as a class when expanded; others skip it.

D gene: .; CDR3 length: 14; V gene: TRBV20-1; clone size: .; J gene: TRBJ2-2; CDR3 protein: CSARGGGAAGELFF; CDR3 DNA: TGCAGTGCTAGAGGGGGCGGTGCTGCCGGGGAGCTGTTTTTT
D gene: .; CDR3 length: 15; V gene: TRBV5-1; clone size: .; J gene: TRBJ1-2; CDR3 protein: CASSLDSRGDGGYTF; CDR3 DNA: TGCGCCAGCAGCTTGGATTCAAGGGGAGACGGTGGCTACACCTTC
D gene: TRBD1; CDR3 length: 15; V gene: TRBV12-3/TRBV12-4; clone size: .; J gene: TRBJ2-3; CDR3 protein: CASSLREFRTGTQYF; CDR3 DNA: TGTGCCAGCAGTTTAAGGGAGTTCCGGACAGGTACGCAGTATTTT
D gene: .; CDR3 length: 15; V gene: TRBV28; clone size: .; J gene: TRBJ1-4; CDR3 protein: CASRVQGRAAEKLFF; CDR3 DNA: TGTGCCAGCAGAGTACAGGGAAGGGCCGCTGAAAAACTGTTTTTT
D gene: .; CDR3 length: 15; V gene: TRBV27; clone size: .; J gene: TRBJ1-1; CDR3 protein: CASSPLGRGNTEAFF; CDR3 DNA: TGTGCCAGCAGTCCCCTGGGACGGGGGAACACTGAAGCTTTCTTT
D gene: TRBD2; CDR3 length: 15; V gene: TRBV5-1; clone size: few; J gene: TRBJ2-7; CDR3 protein: CASSSGGTSSYEQYF; CDR3 DNA: TGCGCCAGCAGCTCGGGTGGGACTAGCAGCTACGAGCAGTACTTC
D gene: TRBD1; CDR3 length: 16; V gene: TRBV6-2/TRBV6-3; clone size: few; J gene: TRBJ1-2; CDR3 protein: CASSLLRTGTNYGYTF; CDR3 DNA: TGTGCCAGCAGTTTACTCCGGACAGGGACAAACTATGGCTACACCTTC
D gene: TRBD2; CDR3 length: 14; V gene: TRBV20-1; clone size: .; J gene: TRBJ2-7; CDR3 protein: CSASTSTSGYEQYF; CDR3 DNA: TGCAGTGCTAGTACGTCGACTAGCGGTTACGAGCAGTACTTC
D gene: TRBD2; CDR3 length: 16; V gene: TRBV5-1; clone size: .; J gene: TRBJ2-4; CDR3 protein: CASSPPGLAGQNIQYF; CDR3 DNA: TGCGCCAGCAGCCCTCCGGGACTAGCGGGACAAAACATTCAGTACTTC
D gene: TRBD2; CDR3 length: 18; V gene: TRBV27; clone size: few; J gene: TRBJ2-1; CDR3 protein: CASSSPRGSGRRNNEQFF; CDR3 DNA: TGTGCCAGCAGTTCCCCTCGGGGTAGCGGGAGGCGGAACAATGAGCAGTTCTTC
D gene: TRBD2; CDR3 length: 15; V gene: TRBV5-5; clone size: .; J gene: TRBJ2-1; CDR3 protein: CASSLEAGGEYEQFF; CDR3 DNA: TGTGCCAGCAGCCTGGAAGCGGGAGGGGAATATGAGCAGTTCTTC